Presented here are 29 T cell receptor beta chains from one specimen sequenced in a study of T cell responses to AZD1222 COVID-19 vaccine. Clones were read by immunoSEQ multiplex PCR, and TCRdb kept only the in-frame ones, dropping some. The sample has some 120,000 clones; 90% to 95% are singletons. Sequenced material: peripheral blood, taken on day 0 of AZD1222 vaccination. These receptors were collected from an adult in good health.

The chain recombines TRBV6-2 or TRBV6-3 with TRBJ1-5; 10 nucleotides match TRBD1. Germline CDR1 is MNHEY and CDR2 is SVGEGT. V lost 2 bases to trimming and J lost 7 bases; unmatched junction nucleotides: 5. The CDR3 runs to 15 residues. CDR3 protein: CASSYRDRGVQPQHF. The CDR3 coding sequence is TGTGCCAGCAGTTACAGGGACAGGGGCGTGCAGCCCCAGCATTTT.

The CDR3 protein is CASSQEATSRPSGNTIYF. In DNA form, the CDR3 reads TGTGCCAGCAGCCAAGAGGCTACCTCGCGCCCCTCTGGAAACACCATATATTTT. V is TRBV3-1 (or the pseudogene TRBV3-2) and J is TRBJ1-3; D is uncertain. V lost 0 bases and J lost 0, with 15 bases in between. This CDR3 contains 18 residues. Per germline, CDR1 LGHDT and CDR2 YNNKEL (reference sequence).

J is TRBJ2-5 and V is TRBV30; D ambiguous. Trimming cost V 2 bases and J 3 bases, with 16 bases left between them. CDR1 and CDR2 (germline): GTSNPN, SVGIG (reference sequence). The CDR3 has 15 amino acids. CDR3 coding DNA: TGTGCCTGGAGTTCGATTCTAGGAGCGAAAGAGACCCAGTACTTC. Protein: CAWSSILGAKETQYF. Based on the CDR3 plus reference TRBV30 and TRBJ2-5, the full variable domain is SQTIHQWPATLVQPVGSPLSLECTVEGTSNPNLYWYRQAAGRGLQLLFYSVGIGQISSEVPQNLSASRPQDRQFILSSKKLLLSDSGFYLCAWSSILGAKETQYFGPGTRLLVL.

This chain links TRBV3-1 (or the pseudogene TRBV3-2) with TRBJ2-1; possibly TRBD2 for D (6 bases). The CDR3 consists of 20 residues. Deletions cut 3 bases from V and 4 bases from J, with 28 bases between. Germline V gene sequence: CDR1 LGHDT, CDR2 YNNKEL (reference sequence). CDR3 in amino acids: CASSHRPGPLRREWYNEQFF. CDR3 DNA sequence: TGTGCCAGCAGCCATCGGCCGGGACCCCTCCGACGGGAGTGGTACAATGAGCAGTTCTTC.

This clone was picked up one time. The V and J genes are TRBV19 and TRBJ2-6; D call uncertain. The V end lost 6 bases, the J end lost 1 base, and 4 bases lay between the germline ends. Per germline, CDR1 LNHDA and CDR2 SQIVND (reference sequence). The CDR3 contains 13 residues. The CDR3 spells CASRPSGANVLTF. CDR3 coding DNA: TGTGCCAGTAGACCTTCTGGGGCCAACGTCCTGACTTTC.

This clone appeared once. The chain's CDR3 is CASSQGTSGRFNLDTQYF. The CDR3 DNA sequence: TGTGCCAGCAGCCAAGGGACTAGCGGGAGATTTAATCTAGATACGCAGTATTTT. The chain has TRBV3-1 (or the pseudogene TRBV3-2) and TRBJ2-3; 13 bases fit TRBD2. The length of the CDR3 is 18 residues. J was trimmed by 5 bases and V by 1 base; bases with no gene match: 9. Germline assignment: CDR1 LGHDT and CDR2 YNNKEL (reference sequence).

This chain joins TRBV19 and TRBJ2-7; 7 nucleotides agree with TRBD1. This CDR3 contains 15 residues. CDR1 and CDR2 (germline): LNHDA, SQIVND (reference sequence). V dropped 6 bases and J dropped 7; count of bases not matched to a gene: 15. In DNA, the CDR3 is TGTGCCAGTAGCCCCGGCAGGGGGTTGGTGGATGAGCAGTACTTC. This codes for CASSPGRGLVDEQYF.

This chain connects TRBV3-1 (or the pseudogene TRBV3-2) to TRBJ2-4; D perhaps matches TRBD1 (5 bases). V gave up 5 bases and J gave up 0 bases, with 14 bases separating them. The CDR3 has 16 amino acids. Looked up from germline, CDR1 is LGHDT and CDR2 is YNNKEL (reference sequence). The DNA of the CDR3 is TGTGCCAGCAGCTCAACGACAGATCTAGCCAAAAACATTCAGTACTTC. Translation: CASSSTTDLAKNIQYF.

The chain links TRBV28 to TRBJ1-5; 7 nucleotides align to TRBD1. The length of the CDR3 is 15 residues. In germline, CDR1 is MDHEN, CDR2 SYDVKM. V shed 6 bases and J 4 bases; nucleotides not matched to a gene: 9. The CDR3 DNA reads as TGTGCCAGCAGCGCGACAGGGATCCCAAATCAGCCCCAGCATTTT. Its translation is CASSATGIPNQPQHF.

The rearrangement uses TRBV2 and TRBJ1-2, with 7 bases that match TRBD1. The germline gives CDR1 SNHLY, CDR2 FYNNEI. This CDR3 has 15 amino acids. J was trimmed by 5 bases and V by 3 bases; bases with no gene match: 9. The CDR3 nucleotides are TGTGCCAGCAGTGATTTGTTAGGGGGCCGGTATGGCTACACCTTC. Protein product: CASSDLLGGRYGYTF.

The J gene is TRBJ1-5, the V gene TRBV28; tentative D call: TRBD1 (5 bases). CDR1 and CDR2 (germline): MDHEN, SYDVKM. This CDR3 is built from 15 residues. Trimming stripped 6 bases from V and 2 bases from J, with 14 bases between. In DNA form, the CDR3 reads TGTGCCAGCAGGAGGGGAGGAAATGGCAATCAGCCCCAGCATTTT. Translated, it gives CASRRGGNGNQPQHF.

The chain recombines TRBV18 with TRBJ1-4; TRBD1 matches 7 bases. The CDR3 length is 15 residues. From germline, CDR1 is KGHSH and CDR2 LQKENI. V gave up 2 bases and J gave up 6 bases; unmatched junction bases: 6. The CDR3 sequence is CASSPRGGVDEKLFF. The CDR3 coding sequence is TGTGCCAGCTCACCAAGAGGGGGCGTAGATGAAAAACTGTTTTTT.

V is TRBV7-8 and J is TRBJ2-7; 12 nucleotides line up with TRBD2. Germline values: CDR1 SGHVS, CDR2 FQNEAQ. The CDR3 length is 16 residues. V trimming: 6 bases; J trimming: 5 bases; junction bases outside the gene matches: 11. CDR3 coding DNA: TGTGCCAGCAGACGAGGACTAGCGGGGAATAGGAACGAGCAGTACTTC. It translates to CASRRGLAGNRNEQYF.

The chain combines TRBV4-1 with TRBJ2-4; D remains unclear. V lost 2 bases, J lost 0 bases, and 8 bases lay in between. There are 15 residues in the CDR3. Per germline, CDR1 MGHRA and CDR2 YSYEKL. CDR3 bases: TGCGCCAGCAGCCAACCCAGAGAAGCCAAAAACATTCAGTACTTC. Amino acids: CASSQPREAKNIQYF.

The V and J genes are TRBV4-1 and TRBJ2-7, with a tentative D call TRBD1 (6 bases). Germline loops: CDR1 MGHRA, CDR2 YSYEKL. Trimming removed 5 bases from V and 3 bases from J, with 14 bases in between. CDR3 length: 14 amino acids. CDR3 DNA sequence: TGCGCCAGCAGCTATTATACAGGGCGCTACGAGCAGTACTTC. Residues: CASSYYTGRYEQYF.

This clone has only one observation. The chain joins TRBV6-5 to TRBJ2-7; D is uncertain. The germline CDR1 and CDR2 sequences are MNHEY and SVGAGI. V was shortened by 0 bases and J by 0 bases, with 9 bases between the two germline ends. The CDR3 length is 15 residues. As DNA, the CDR3 is TGTGCCAGCAGTTACTCCGCCGGGTCCTCCTACGAGCAGTACTTC. Translating gives CASSYSAGSSYEQYF.

V usage is TRBV7-8 and J usage is TRBJ2-1; 16 bases fit TRBD2. The J segment lost 7 bases and the V segment lost 4 bases, leaving 7 bases of the junction unmatched. Looked up from germline, CDR1 is SGHVS and CDR2 is FQNEAQ. The CDR3 covers 17 residues. The CDR3 nucleotides are TGTGCCAGCAGCTCGCTGGGGACTAGCGGGAGGGAGAATGAGCAGTTCTTC. It codes for CASSSLGTSGRENEQFF.

The chain recombines TRBV7-3 with TRBJ2-3, with 9 nucleotides matching TRBD2. V lost 4 bases to trimming and J lost 0 bases; unmatched junction nucleotides: 5. CDR3 size: 16 residues. Per the germline V gene, CDR1 is SGHTA and CDR2 is FQGTGA. Here the CDR3 reads CASSYSGTSSTDTQYF. The CDR3 DNA follows: TGTGCCAGCAGCTACTCCGGGACTAGCAGCACAGATACGCAGTATTTT.

The chain is built from TRBV5-6 and TRBJ1-3, with no clear D. There are 14 residues in the CDR3. Trimming took off 0 bases at V and 0 bases at J, with 4 bases between the two ends. Germline CDR1 and CDR2: SGHDT and YYEEEE. CDR3 DNA sequence: TGTGCCAGCAGCTTGGATGGCTCTGGAAACACCATATATTTT. This encodes CASSLDGSGNTIYF.

This clone was seen only once. V usage is TRBV11-2 and J usage is TRBJ2-1, with D perhaps TRBD2 (5 bases). CDR1 is SGHAT and CDR2 is FQNNGV in the germline V gene. The CDR3 contains 13 residues. V was clipped by 10 bases and J by 3 bases, with 13 bases between them. The CDR3 DNA reads TGTGCCACTAAGCCCGGGAACTACAATGAGCAGTTCTTC. Encoded protein: CATKPGNYNEQFF.

The rearrangement joins TRBV9 to TRBJ2-5, with 7 nucleotides matching TRBD1. Losses at the gene ends were 4 bases for V and 5 bases for J; bases not matched to a gene: 2. The germline V gene encodes CDR1 SGDLS and CDR2 YYNGEE. The CDR3 runs to 12 residues. CDR3 nucleotide sequence: TGTGCCAGCAGCCCACAGGGGGAGACCCAGTACTTC. Its translation: CASSPQGETQYF.

The chain carries TRBV19 and TRBJ1-3, with D perhaps matching TRBD1 (6 bases). CDR1 LNHDA and CDR2 SQIVND come from the germline V gene (reference sequence). V was cut by 7 bases and J by 0 bases, with 19 bases left in between. The CDR3 runs to 17 residues. The CDR3, as DNA: TGTGCCAGTATCCCACCCTGGGGGCGCAGCTCTGGAAACACCATATATTTT. It yields the protein CASIPPWGRSSGNTIYF.

The V gene is TRBV5-1, the J gene TRBJ2-5, with 15 bases identical to TRBD2. In germline, CDR1 is SGHRS, CDR2 YFSETQ. The CDR3 runs to 16 residues. J gave up 5 bases and V 4 bases, and 6 bases lay outside the gene matches. The CDR3 coding sequence is TGCGCCAGCAGCATCGGACTAGCGGGAGGGGCGGAGACCCAGTACTTC. Its translation: CASSIGLAGGAETQYF.

This clone was seen once. The chain is built from TRBV14 and TRBJ1-4; D gene unclear. Germline V gene lookup returns CDR1 SGHDN and CDR2 FVKESK. Trimming stripped 6 bases from V and 8 bases from J, with 13 bases between. The length of the CDR3 is 13 residues. CDR3 region: CASSPRLGEKLFF. Here the CDR3 DNA reads TGTGCCAGCAGTCCGCGGTTGGGGGAAAAACTGTTTTTT.

The chain links TRBV5-1 to TRBJ2-7; 10 nucleotides match TRBD2. V lost 1 base, J lost 3 bases, and 13 bases stayed unmatched. The CDR3 is made up of 18 amino acids. Germline V gives CDR1 SGHRS, CDR2 YFSETQ. The CDR3 loop is CASSLILAGAPGDYEQYF. CDR3 sequence (DNA): TGCGCCAGCAGCTTGATCCTAGCGGGAGCTCCGGGTGACTACGAGCAGTACTTC.

CDR3 protein: CASSQGLAGSGEQYF. DNA for the CDR3: TGTGCCAGCAGCCAGGGGCTAGCGGGATCCGGAGAGCAGTACTTC. The chain couples TRBV3-1 (or the pseudogene TRBV3-2) to TRBJ2-7; 9 nucleotides line up with TRBD2. Germline assignment: CDR1 LGHDT and CDR2 YNNKEL (reference sequence). The CDR3 is made up of 15 amino acids. The V and J ends lost 3 bases and 7 bases, in that order; junction bases with no gene match: 10.

In this sample, this clone turned up once. The genes are TRBV28 and TRBJ1-4; 8 bases align to TRBD1. CDR3 length: 17 residues. With V trimmed by 5 bases and J by 5 bases, 13 bases remained unmatched. CDR1 MDHEN and CDR2 SYDVKM come from the germline V gene. CDR3 protein: CASSLFGRRTGNEKLFF. CDR3 bases: TGTGCCAGCAGTCTCTTCGGGCGTAGGACAGGGAATGAAAAACTGTTTTTT.

The chain joins TRBV24-1 to TRBJ1-1; TRBD1 might be the D (5 bases). Germline V gene data show CDR1 as KGHDR and CDR2 as SFDVKD. This CDR3 is 13 amino acids long. Deletions cut 4 bases from V and 6 bases from J, with 11 bases between. The CDR3 protein is CATSESPGAEAFF. Written as DNA, the CDR3 is TGTGCCACCAGTGAATCTCCGGGGGCTGAAGCTTTCTTT.

This chain uses TRBV5-5 with TRBJ1-5; D ambiguous. CDR3 size: 14 residues. Germline-derived CDR1 and CDR2 are SGHKS and YYEKEE (reference sequence). Deletions cut 2 bases from V and 1 base from J, with 7 bases between. CDR3 nucleotides: TGTGCCAGCAGCTTCTCGGGGAGCAATCAGCCCCAGCATTTT. It is translated as CASSFSGSNQPQHF.